What follows are 11 T cell receptor beta chains derived from one specimen sequenced in a study of blood T cell repertoires in COVID-19. Clones were sequenced by immunoSEQ multiplex PCR, and TCRdb holds only the in-frame ones, with some missing. The sample has roughly 110,000 clones, approximately 81% seen once; the top ten hold 10% to 15%. The sequenced sample consisted of peripheral blood. The receptors were sampled from a human donor in a cohort sampled during active COVID-19.

V and J are TRBV29-1 and TRBJ1-1, with D possibly matching TRBD1 (5 bases). Germline V lookup: CDR1 SQVTM, CDR2 ANQGSEA. Trimming pared 1 base from V and 1 base from J, leaving 16 bases between. The CDR3 extends over 16 amino acids. CDR3 amino acids: CSVEAGVAHRNTEAFF. The CDR3 DNA reads TGCAGCGTTGAAGCGGGGGTGGCACACAGGAACACTGAAGCTTTCTTT.

The V call is TRBV2, the J call TRBJ2-2, with a weak D call TRBD2 (6 bases). V lost 4 bases, J lost 6 bases, and 12 bases lay in between. CDR1 SNHLY and CDR2 FYNNEI come from the germline V gene. CDR3 length: 14 residues. This CDR3 reads CASSVVWGAGELFF. The CDR3 DNA is TGTGCCAGCAGTGTGGTGTGGGGGGCCGGGGAGCTGTTTTTT.

This chain links TRBV4-3 with TRBJ1-5; D possibly corresponds to TRBD1 (6 bases). This CDR3 contains 18 residues. The germline V and J ends were trimmed by 0 bases and 3 bases, with 18 bases remaining between them. Germline assignment: CDR1 LGHNA and CDR2 YSLEER. The CDR3: CASSQDRGGGAYNQPQHF. The CDR3 DNA reads TGCGCCAGCAGCCAAGATCGGGGAGGGGGAGCCTACAATCAGCCCCAGCATTTT.

The chain uses TRBV3-1 (or the pseudogene TRBV3-2) and TRBJ1-2; the D gene is possibly TRBD1 (6 bases). The V and J ends lost 4 bases and 4 bases respectively, with 13 bases between them. CDR1 and CDR2 (germline): LGHDT, YNNKEL (reference sequence). CDR3 length: 14 amino acids. The DNA of the CDR3 is TGTGCCAGCAGCCCCTCCGGGGGGCTCTATGGCTACACCTTC. Its protein is CASSPSGGLYGYTF.

The J gene is TRBJ2-2, the V gene TRBV9, with D perhaps matching TRBD2 (6 bases). Per germline, CDR1 SGDLS and CDR2 YYNGEE. V was cut by 3 bases and J by 2 bases, with 11 bases left in between. CDR3 length equals 15 residues. The CDR3 DNA reads TGTGCCAGCAGCGGGAGCGGGTCTAACACCGGGGAGCTGTTTTTT. This translates into CASSGSGSNTGELFF.

The chain links TRBV4-1 to TRBJ2-2, with 9 nucleotides matching TRBD2. Germline V gene data show CDR1 as MGHRA and CDR2 as YSYEKL. The V segment lost 4 bases and the J segment 5 bases; nucleotides outside the gene matches: 2. The CDR3 spans 14 residues. This CDR3 reads CASSLRGGTGELFF. The DNA for the CDR3 is TGCGCCAGCAGCCTGCGGGGGGGTACCGGGGAGCTGTTTTTT.

This clone was seen a few times. The rearrangement joins TRBV5-5 to TRBJ2-5, with D perhaps TRBD2 (7 bases). Looked up from germline, CDR1 is SGHKS and CDR2 is YYEKEE (reference sequence). This CDR3 spans 15 amino acids. V dropped 0 bases and J dropped 5 bases, with 14 bases sitting between them. This chain's CDR3 is CASSLGGGARETQYF. The CDR3 DNA reads TGTGCCAGCAGCTTGGGGGGGGGCGCGCGGGAGACCCAGTACTTC.

V and J are TRBV7-2 and TRBJ2-1; possible D gene TRBD1, 6 bases. The V and J ends lost 2 bases and 4 bases respectively, with 9 bases between them. Germline CDR1 reads SGHTA; CDR2 reads FQGNSA. This CDR3 is built from 14 residues. DNA for the CDR3: TGTGCCAGCAGCTTATGGACAGCGTACAATGAGCAGTTCTTC. This translates into CASSLWTAYNEQFF.

The count of this clone is one. This chain joins TRBV18 and TRBJ2-7, with 7 positions matching TRBD1. The CDR3 is made up of 15 amino acids. V was clipped by 1 base and J by 3 bases; unmatched bases: 6. Germline V gene sequence: CDR1 KGHSH, CDR2 LQKENI. CDR3 sequence: CASSPLGDSLYEQYF. Written as DNA, the CDR3 is TGTGCCAGCTCACCACTGGGGGACAGCCTCTACGAGCAGTACTTC.

V and J are TRBV19 and TRBJ2-3, with 12 nucleotides matching TRBD2. Losses at the gene ends were 5 bases for V and 4 bases for J; bases not matched to a gene: 4. The V gene's germline CDR1 is LNHDA and CDR2 SQIVND (reference sequence). The CDR3 length is 15 residues. CDR3 sequence (DNA): TGTGCCAGTAGTCCAAGACTAGCGGGAGCAGATACGCAGTATTTT. It codes for CASSPRLAGADTQYF.

The chain joins TRBV5-6 to TRBJ1-2; 10 bases match TRBD1. V gave up 6 bases and J gave up 9 bases; unmatched junction bases: 8. The V gene's germline CDR1 is SGHDT and CDR2 YYEEEE. The CDR3 extends over 13 amino acids. The CDR3 loop reads CASTVGQGGRYTF. The CDR3 coding sequence is TGTGCCAGCACCGTTGGACAGGGGGGTCGCTACACCTTC.